This paragraph reports one T cell receptor (beta chain). Its antigen is not identified. The CDR3 runs to 14 residues. The V and J ends lost 2 bases and 4 bases, in that order; junction bases with no gene match: 5. Germline V gene sequence: CDR1 SQVTM, CDR2 ANQGSEA. PCR amplification relied on 60 Vbeta primers (plus 13 Jbeta primers). Here immunoSEQ multiplex PCR was the method, and the copy in TCRdb shows in-frame clones only, minus some. Of some 180,000 clones listed, about 80% are singletons. The data were obtained in a study of cytomegalovirus exposure and HLA in healthy donors. Overall study results and limits: Per a prior analysis, the majority of TCR beta V segments were productive roughly 87% or roughly 30% of the time. Presence/absence analyses took donor sequencing depth as roughly uniform.

The source is a woman between 25 and 40 years old in good health and CMV-seropositive. The genes are TRBV29-1 and TRBJ2-7, with TRBD2 identical over 10 bases. The source material was PBMCs. In nucleotides, the CDR3 is TGCAGCGTTGAATCTAGCGGGAGTTTTTACGAGCAGTACTTC. Encoded protein: CSVESSGSFYEQYF.